The TCR beta chain under discussion was sequenced for a study of OX40 agonist ivuxolimab in advanced cancers. Profiling relied on immunoSEQ multiplex PCR, and the TCRdb table lists in-frame clones only, not all of them. Of 30,000 or so clones in the sample, over 80% are singletons; the top ten hold 20% to 30%. The CDR3 contains 17 residues. CDR1 is SEHNR, CDR2 FQNEAQ, per germline (reference sequence). V was clipped by 3 bases and J by 6 bases; unmatched bases: 13. The clonotype originates from an adult with an advanced solid tumor such as melanoma, head and neck, liver or kidney cancer. This chain uses TRBV7-9 with TRBJ1-5, with 8 bases identical to TRBD1. This specimen was CD4+ or CD8+ T cells sorted from blood, taken in a trial of the OX40 agonist ivuxolimab. The CDR3 DNA reads TGTGCCAGCAGCTTGGGACAGGATCAATCGAGGGGTCAGCCCCAGCATTTT. Translating gives CASSLGQDQSRGQPQHF.